A selection of T cell receptor beta chains follows, all from one sample in a study of T cell responses to AZD1222 COVID-19 vaccine. The table came from immunoSEQ multiplex PCR; TCRdb's copy has only in-frame clones and leaves some out. The profile shows some 130,000 clones, about nine tenths of them singletons. This material consisted of peripheral blood, taken on day 0 of AZD1222 vaccination. The receptors shown here come from an adult in good health. The CDR3 runs from the conserved cysteine through the conserved F or W. Part of the rows lack a size; the others show once, few, many or a class for expanded clones.

j_gene	abundance	v_gene	CDR3aa
TRBJ1-5	NA	TRBV18	CASSPVQGANQPQHF
TRBJ2-2	NA	TRBV5-1	CASSLRGDSLGNTGELFF
TRBJ2-2	once	TRBV5-1	CASSFRAGGPGELFF
TRBJ2-7	NA	TRBV18	CASSLAGALYEQYF
TRBJ1-3	once	TRBV9	CASSPLVSGKGSGNTIYF
TRBJ1-2	NA	TRBV28	CASSPGQGWLGYGYTF
TRBJ1-5	NA	TRBV28	CASRGTENQPQHF
TRBJ1-1	NA	TRBV7-9	CASSRYTEAFF
TRBJ2-5	once	TRBV28	CASSFPSLGTQYF
TRBJ1-1	few	TRBV28	CASHWRGLNTEAFF
TRBJ2-3	NA	TRBV1	CTSSQPGLSGPIDTQYF
TRBJ1-1	NA	TRBV30	CACDKDGNTEAFF
TRBJ1-2	NA	TRBV27	CASSSIVGGYTF
TRBJ1-1	NA	TRBV7-9	CASSLGGQFTEAFF
TRBJ2-2	NA	TRBV30	CASWGRGTGELFF
TRBJ1-3	NA	TRBV6-6	CASSYSDSLTGNTIYF
TRBJ1-5	NA	TRBV12-3/TRBV12-4	CASRTGDQPQHF
TRBJ2-7	NA	TRBV7-2	CASSFGSYEQYF
TRBJ1-6	once	TRBV7-2	CASSVRGSGSPLHF
TRBJ1-1	NA	TRBV2	CASSGPGTANTEAFF
TRBJ1-6	NA	TRBV4-1	CASSSRGKNSPLHF
TRBJ1-1	NA	TRBV5-1	CASSLNQGTEAFF
TRBJ2-5	NA	TRBV5-4	CASSLRGARETQYF
TRBJ1-4	NA	TRBV9	CASSVELQASNEKLFF
TRBJ1-1	NA	TRBV15	CATSRDPRTGSENTEAFF
TRBJ1-1	NA	TRBV27	CASRTGNTEAFF
TRBJ2-1	NA	TRBV11-3	CASSLTGSGGFSYNEQFF
TRBJ2-5	NA	TRBV7-7	CASSHGDRGEETQYF
TRBJ2-5	NA	TRBV6-5	CASTAGEGLGETQYF
TRBJ1-3	NA	TRBV7-2	CASSLGGQAAGNTIYF
TRBJ2-5	once	TRBV6-5	CASEGGETQYF
TRBJ2-3	NA	TRBV10-3	CAISSGGDTQYF
TRBJ1-4	NA	TRBV2	CASSGGSGGREKLFF
TRBJ2-2	NA	TRBV15	CATSRDPGQGTGELFF
TRBJ2-1	NA	TRBV7-9	CASTLGGNWPYNEQFF
TRBJ1-2	NA	TRBV18	CASSPSGGYGYTF
TRBJ1-2	NA	TRBV28	CATKGQAPYGYTF
TRBJ2-5	NA	TRBV7-2	CASSVGGAAVETQYF
TRBJ2-7	NA	TRBV27	CASSRRTQGAQTYEQYF
TRBJ1-2	few	TRBV7-2	CASSPYVTGAGYTF
TRBJ1-6	few	TRBV9	CASSAGQGGNSPLHF
TRBJ2-7	NA	TRBV5-4	CASSLAGQTYEQYF
TRBJ1-5	NA	TRBV7-2	CASSFRDNQPQHF
TRBJ2-2	NA	TRBV11-3	CASSDRDRQNENTGELFF
TRBJ1-1	NA	TRBV19	CASRAGETLGEAFF
TRBJ2-7	NA	TRBV6-2/TRBV6-3	CASSYSSRGPEQYF
TRBJ2-1	NA	TRBV15	CATSRASSGGAASYNEQFF
TRBJ2-3	few	TRBV28	CASKKGGPQDTQYF
TRBJ1-5	few	TRBV5-8	CASRHRVSRNQPQHF
TRBJ2-7	NA	TRBV5-1	CASSLSSGSEQYF
TRBJ1-1	NA	TRBV11-1	CASLPGQGVVYTEAFF
TRBJ1-1	NA	TRBV12-3/TRBV12-4	CASRDYLAGGAFF
TRBJ1-1	NA	TRBV4-3	CASSRHQGADTEAFF
TRBJ2-7	NA	TRBV5-1	CASSLVTSGSYEQYF
TRBJ1-6	NA	TRBV7-9	CASSLIIRTWVNSPLHF
TRBJ2-7	NA	TRBV2	CASRGASEQYF